Described below is a single T cell receptor (beta chain) sequence and its context. These data are taken from a study of blood T cell repertoires in COVID-19. About the research overall: Italy, Spain and the United States were the sources of the convalescent and acute COVID-19 samples.

The germline gives CDR1 GTSNPN, CDR2 SVGIG (reference sequence). V lost 4 bases to trimming and J lost 1 base, with 7 bases between them. The CDR3 totals 12 residues. Data came from immunoSEQ multiplex PCR; TCRdb stores just in-frame clones and leaves some out. The sample includes fewer than 250,000 clones, roughly 89% of them seen just once. Clinical history as reported by participants underpinned cohort assignment. The sequence was collected from a woman in her 40s who had recovered from COVID-19. Sequences were obtained from PBMCs or T cells enriched from blood (not recorded which). The chain links TRBV30 to TRBJ1-1, with D unresolved. CDR3: CAWKAPNTEAFF. CDR3 nucleotides: TGTGCCTGGAAAGCGCCGAACACTGAAGCTTTCTTT.